These 21 T cell receptor beta chains share one sample of origin, sequenced in a study of blood T cell repertoires in COVID-19. Data came from immunoSEQ multiplex PCR; TCRdb stores just in-frame clones and leaves some out. Of about 480,000 clones in the sample, 88% were seen once. The specimen sequenced was PBMCs or T cells enriched from blood (not recorded which). The receptors originated from a woman between 35 and 50 years old who had recovered from COVID-19.

The rearrangement links TRBV4-3 to TRBJ1-1; tentative D call: TRBD1 (5 bases). CDR1 is LGHNA and CDR2 is YSLEER in the germline V gene. The germline V and J ends were trimmed by 11 bases and 4 bases, with 17 bases remaining between them. The CDR3 extends over 13 amino acids. The CDR3 DNA follows: TGCGCCGCCGGGGCGGGGAAGGCCACTGAAGCTTTCTTT. This gives the protein CAAGAGKATEAFF.

The rearrangement joins TRBV27 to TRBJ1-5; TRBD1 is a possible D gene (5 bases). V shed 3 bases and J shed 9 bases, with 18 bases lying between them. The CDR3 has 15 amino acids. CDR1 and CDR2 from the germline V gene are MNHEY and SMNVEV (reference sequence). Here the CDR3 reads CASSFRGNNYRPQHF. The DNA of the CDR3 is TGTGCCAGCAGTTTTCGGGGGAACAATTATCGGCCCCAGCATTTT.

The count of this clone is one. The chain employs TRBV6-5 and TRBJ1-2; D gene uncertain. This CDR3 contains 15 residues. Germline V CDR1 and CDR2: MNHEY, SVGAGI. Trimming took 6 bases from V and 3 from J, leaving 17 bases between them. CDR3 bases: TGTGCCAGCAGCCCCGGCCCAGGTCGCGACTATGGCTACACCTTC. Its protein product is CASSPGPGRDYGYTF.

As to this clone: Other DNA sequences in this specimen translate into the identical CDR3. The J gene is TRBJ1-1, the V gene TRBV27; no firm D call. V lost 3 bases to trimming and J lost 1 base, with 6 bases between them. CDR3 length: 13 amino acids. Germline CDR1 is MNHEY and CDR2 is SMNVEV (reference sequence). The CDR3 coding sequence is TGTGCCAGCAGTTTTAGACAGAACACTGAAGCTTTCTTT. This gives the protein CASSFRQNTEAFF.

The V and J genes are TRBV5-1 and TRBJ2-3, with TRBD2 matching 8 bases. Germline assignment: CDR1 SGHRS and CDR2 YFSETQ. Trimming cost V 6 bases and J 12 bases; bases outside gene matches: 18. The CDR3 covers 15 residues. CDR3 in amino acids: CASTTSEVPGTSQYF. The CDR3 DNA reads TGCGCCAGCACCACATCCGAAGTCCCCGGGACTAGTCAGTATTTT.

The chain couples TRBV6-5 to TRBJ1-2; 8 bases agree with TRBD1. Trimming cost V 5 bases and J 6 bases; bases outside gene matches: 2. Germline loops: CDR1 MNHEY, CDR2 SVGAGI. This CDR3 spans 12 amino acids. CDR3 in DNA: TGTGCCAGCAGTCTGACAGGGGATGGCTACACCTTC. This gives the protein CASSLTGDGYTF.

The rearrangement uses TRBV27 and TRBJ1-1; D perhaps matches TRBD1 (6 bases). The germline V and J ends were trimmed by 0 bases and 4 bases, with 15 bases remaining between them. The CDR3 extends over 16 amino acids. The germline V gene has CDR1 MNHEY and CDR2 SMNVEV (reference sequence). In DNA form, the CDR3 reads TGTGCCAGCAGTTTATCCCCCCACAGGGTAGGCACTGAAGCTTTCTTT. Encoded protein: CASSLSPHRVGTEAFF.

The gene calls are TRBV6-5 and TRBJ2-7; possibly TRBD2 for D (6 bases). The V gene lost 5 bases and the J gene lost 6 bases, with 14 bases spanning the gap. CDR1 and CDR2 from the germline V gene are MNHEY and SVGAGI. The CDR3 is 13 residues long. As DNA, the CDR3 is TGTGCCAGCAGTCCCCCGGGGGTCCGCGAGCAGTACTTC. Translating gives CASSPPGVREQYF.

V is TRBV6-5 and J is TRBJ1-1; 8 nucleotides line up with TRBD1. CDR1 is MNHEY, CDR2 SVGAGI, per germline. The CDR3 is 14 amino acids. With 7 bases clipped from V and 5 bases from J, the junction kept 9 bases outside the gene matches. This CDR3 reads CASTVQGVGTEAFF. The DNA for the CDR3 is TGTGCCAGCACCGTACAGGGGGTCGGGACTGAAGCTTTCTTT.

The CDR3 DNA reads as TGTGCCATCAGTGAGTCTTCACAGGGGCGGCATGGCTACACCTTC. Protein: CAISESSQGRHGYTF. The rearrangement links TRBV10-3 to TRBJ1-2; 7 nucleotides line up with TRBD1. V lost 0 bases, J lost 6 bases, and 7 bases stayed unmatched. CDR3 size: 15 residues. CDR1 ENHRY and CDR2 SYGVKD come from the germline V gene.

CDR3 sequence: CASSFPGSYEQYF. In nucleotides, the CDR3 is TGCGCCAGCAGCTTCCCAGGGTCCTACGAGCAGTACTTC. The J gene is TRBJ2-7, the V gene TRBV5-1; D possibly corresponds to TRBD1 (5 bases). V was clipped by 2 bases and J by 1 base, with 7 bases between them. The germline gives CDR1 SGHRS, CDR2 YFSETQ. The length of the CDR3 is 13 residues.

The rearrangement joins TRBV19 to TRBJ1-1, with a weak D call TRBD1 (6 bases). Trimming took off 6 bases at V and 4 bases at J, with 21 bases between the two ends. The CDR3 is 16 amino acids. The V gene's germline CDR1 is LNHDA and CDR2 SQIVND (reference sequence). The CDR3 DNA reads as TGTGCCAGTAGCGACCCCCGGGGGGCTGTCGGCACTGAAGCTTTCTTT. Amino acid sequence: CASSDPRGAVGTEAFF.

This clone was counted between two and nine times. The J gene is TRBJ2-1, the V gene TRBV28, with TRBD2 identical over 12 bases. J lost 4 bases, V lost 4 bases, and 8 bases had no gene match. The CDR3 covers 17 residues. CDR1 MDHEN and CDR2 SYDVKM come from the germline V gene. The CDR3, as DNA: TGTGCCAGCAGTTCTAGCGGGAGGGCCAAATTTTACAATGAGCAGTTCTTC. Translated, it gives CASSSSGRAKFYNEQFF.

This chain connects TRBV5-1 to TRBJ1-1; 10 bases are a match to TRBD1. The trim removed 4 bases at V and 4 bases at J, leaving 16 bases unmatched. The germline CDR1 and CDR2 sequences are SGHRS and YFSETQ. The CDR3 consists of 18 residues. The CDR3: CASSRLVNRDRGSTEAFF. CDR3 bases: TGCGCCAGCAGCCGGCTAGTGAACCGGGACAGGGGTAGCACTGAAGCTTTCTTT.

This sequence joins TRBV5-1 and TRBJ1-2; 9 bases fit TRBD1. The length of the CDR3 is 17 residues. J gave up 7 bases and V 1 base, and 14 bases lay outside the gene matches. Germline V gene lookup returns CDR1 SGHRS and CDR2 YFSETQ. For the CDR3, the DNA is TGCGCCAGCAGCTTGATGGGGACAGGGCTCTCGGGAGGTGGCTACACCTTC. Translated, it gives CASSLMGTGLSGGGYTF.

This clone has a handful of counts. The chain links TRBV12-3 or TRBV12-4 to TRBJ2-5; D possibly corresponds to TRBD1 (5 bases). There are 13 residues in the CDR3. Between the trimmed V and J ends, which lost 8 bases and 5 bases, there was a span of 15 bases. DNA of the CDR3: TGTGCCAGCGGGGTTCGACAGAGGGAGACCCAGTACTTC. Encoded protein: CASGVRQRETQYF.

The gene calls are TRBV19 and TRBJ2-7; 13 positions agree with TRBD2. There are 16 residues in the CDR3. V was pared by 4 bases and J by 0 bases, with 3 bases of the junction left unmatched. CDR1 and CDR2 from the germline V gene are LNHDA and SQIVND (reference sequence). CDR3 sequence (DNA): TGTGCCAGTAGTAGGACTAGCGGGGGCCCCTCCTACGAGCAGTACTTC. Protein sequence: CASSRTSGGPSYEQYF.

The CDR3 coding sequence is TGTGCCAGCGAAGGGGGCTCCACACCCTACGAGCAGTACTTC. As protein: CASEGGSTPYEQYF. V usage is TRBV9 and J usage is TRBJ2-7; 7 nucleotides align to TRBD1. Germline CDR1 and CDR2: SGDLS and YYNGEE. The J segment lost 2 bases and the V segment lost 7 bases, leaving 9 bases of the junction unmatched. CDR3 length equals 14 residues.

The chain recombines TRBV7-6 with TRBJ1-3, with 9 bases aligning to TRBD1. CDR3 length equals 19 residues. Germline V gene lookup returns CDR1 SGHVS and CDR2 FNYEAQ. J gave up 0 bases and V 3 bases, and 12 bases lay outside the gene matches. The CDR3 region has the DNA TGTGCCAGCAGCTTTTGGACAGGGGAGGGCCCCAGCTCTGGAAACACCATATATTTT. It specifies CASSFWTGEGPSSGNTIYF.

V usage is TRBV5-1 and J usage is TRBJ1-4; 9 positions match TRBD1. The V segment lost 5 bases and the J segment 8 bases; nucleotides outside the gene matches: 13. There are 16 residues in the CDR3. The V gene's germline CDR1 is SGHRS and CDR2 YFSETQ. The CDR3 DNA follows: TGCGCCAGCAGGAGGACAGGGGCAACCTCGGAAGAAAAACTGTTTTTT. Residues: CASRRTGATSEEKLFF.

The V call is TRBV7-9, the J call TRBJ1-2, with TRBD1 matching 7 bases. In germline, CDR1 is SEHNR, CDR2 FQNEAQ (reference sequence). Trimming removed 9 bases from V and 3 bases from J; junction bases left unmatched: 13. The CDR3 sequence is 15 residues long. CDR3 DNA sequence: TGTGCCAGTTCAACAAATCGAGGGGGCGACTATGGCTACACCTTC. Residues: CASSTNRGGDYGYTF.